Following are 23 T cell receptor beta chains from one sample sequenced in a study of cytomegalovirus exposure and HLA in healthy donors. The table came from immunoSEQ multiplex PCR; TCRdb's copy has only in-frame clones and leaves some out. The sample shows around 190,000 clones, roughly 77% of them seen only once. The sequenced sample consisted of PBMCs. Receptor source: a woman aged 25 to 45 in good health and CMV-seronegative.

This clone was recorded only once. The V call is TRBV25-1, the J call TRBJ1-3; D not certain. Deletions cut 11 bases from V and 0 bases from J, with 8 bases between. The CDR3 sequence is 12 residues long. From germline, CDR1 is MGHDK and CDR2 SYGVNS. CDR3 region: CAAEGSGNTIYF. The CDR3, as DNA: TGTGCCGCAGAGGGCTCTGGAAACACCATATATTTT.

The chain has TRBV19 and TRBJ1-3, with D possibly matching TRBD1 (5 bases). The CDR3 totals 16 residues. CDR1 LNHDA and CDR2 SQIVND come from the germline V gene (reference sequence). The V gene lost 3 bases and the J gene lost 1 base, with 13 bases spanning the gap. The CDR3 nucleotides read TGTGCCAGTAGTATTGGCAGGGCGGATTCTGGAAACACCATATATTTT. Amino acids: CASSIGRADSGNTIYF. The full variable domain, rest sourced from reference TRBV19 and TRBJ1-3, is DGGITQSPKYLFRKEGQNVTLSCEQNLNHDAMYWYRQDPGQGLRLIYYSQIVNDFQKGDIAEGYSVSREKKESFPLTVTSAQKNPTAFYLCASSIGRADSGNTIYFGEGSWLTVV.

The rearrangement uses TRBV2 and TRBJ1-1; 8 positions match TRBD1. The germline CDR1 and CDR2 sequences are SNHLY and FYNNEI. Trimming at V came to 8 bases and at J to 4 bases, leaving 3 bases not matched to a gene. The CDR3 loop spans 12 amino acids. The CDR3 is CASGTGGTEAFF. CDR3 in DNA: TGTGCCAGCGGAACAGGGGGCACTGAAGCTTTCTTT.

This sequence joins TRBV9 and TRBJ2-2; 7 positions match TRBD1. The germline V gene encodes CDR1 SGDLS and CDR2 YYNGEE. This CDR3 region has 15 residues. V lost 4 bases, J lost 1 base, and 4 bases stayed unmatched. CDR3 loop: CASSSRTGNTGELFF. The CDR3, as DNA: TGTGCCAGCAGCTCCAGGACAGGGAACACCGGGGAGCTGTTTTTT. Using reference TRBV9 and TRBJ2-2 for the parts outside the CDR3, the full variable domain is DSGVTQTPKHLITATGQRVTLRCSPRSGDLSVYWYQQSLDQGLQFLIQYYNGEERAKGNILERFSAQQFPDLHSELNLSSLELGDSALYFCASSSRTGNTGELFFGEGSRLTVL.

The V call is TRBV6-5, the J call TRBJ2-7, with 9 bases fitting TRBD1. The germline V gene encodes CDR1 MNHEY and CDR2 SVGAGI. CDR3 size: 14 residues. Trimming took 6 bases from V and 3 from J; bases not matched to a gene: 6. The CDR3 sequence: CASSLGTGNYEQYF. For the CDR3, the DNA is TGTGCCAGCAGCCTCGGGACAGGGAACTACGAGCAGTACTTC.

J is TRBJ2-1 and V is TRBV7-6, with TRBD1 identical over 8 bases. The CDR3 is made up of 17 amino acids. V was pared by 2 bases and J by 8 bases, with 14 bases of the junction left unmatched. Germline lookup yields CDR1 SGHVS and CDR2 FNYEAQ. CDR3 loop: CASSLRGGAGGRDEQFF. The CDR3 nucleotides are TGTGCCAGCAGCTTACGAGGAGGGGCAGGGGGCAGGGATGAGCAGTTCTTC.

The V call is TRBV30, the J call TRBJ1-1; D call uncertain. CDR1 is GTSNPN, CDR2 SVGIG, per germline (reference sequence). The CDR3 is made up of 15 amino acids. Trimming took off 1 base at V and 1 base at J, with 13 bases between the two ends. CDR3 sequence: CAWSGLVVRNTEAFF. CDR3 coding DNA: TGTGCCTGGAGTGGCCTCGTCGTTAGGAACACTGAAGCTTTCTTT.

The chain joins TRBV29-1 to TRBJ2-1; 11 bases are shared with TRBD1. Germline V lookup: CDR1 SQVTM, CDR2 ANQGSEA. V shed 6 bases and J 0 bases; nucleotides not matched to a gene: 4. The CDR3 totals 15 residues. CDR3 nucleotide sequence: TGCAGCGTGAGGGGACAGGGGGGCTCCTACAATGAGCAGTTCTTC. It codes for CSVRGQGGSYNEQFF.

J is TRBJ2-5 and V is TRBV27; the D gene is possibly TRBD2 (5 bases). V gave up 2 bases and J gave up 1 base, with 5 bases separating them. Looked up from germline, CDR1 is MNHEY and CDR2 is SMNVEV (reference sequence). The CDR3 is made up of 13 amino acids. The CDR3 DNA is TGTGCCAGCAGTTTACGGGGCCAAGAGACCCAGTACTTC. It translates to CASSLRGQETQYF.

Comments on this clone: The same CDR3 can be traced to other DNA sequences in this sample. The chain is built from TRBV27 and TRBJ1-2, with 7 bases aligning to TRBD1. The V gene's germline CDR1 is MNHEY and CDR2 SMNVEV (reference sequence). V lost 8 bases to trimming and J lost 4 bases; unmatched junction nucleotides: 4. The CDR3 runs 12 residues. CDR3 nucleotides: TGTGCCAGCTCTAGACAGGGCTATGGCTACACCTTC. Residues: CASSRQGYGYTF.

This chain links TRBV30 with TRBJ1-5; D possibly corresponds to TRBD1 (5 bases). CDR3 length equals 15 residues. The V end was cut by 1 base, the J end by 3 bases, with 13 bases between. Germline CDR1 is GTSNPN and CDR2 is SVGIG (reference sequence). CDR3 region: CAWSAQRGINQPQHF. Written as DNA, the CDR3 is TGTGCCTGGAGTGCTCAAAGGGGAATCAATCAGCCCCAGCATTTT.

V gene TRBV6-6 combines with J gene TRBJ1-2; D ambiguous. This CDR3 is built from 15 residues. V lost 0 bases to trimming and J lost 3 bases, with 11 bases between them. Germline values: CDR1 MNHNY, CDR2 SVGAGI (reference sequence). The CDR3 loop is CASSYSRGRDYGYTF. In DNA, the CDR3 is TGTGCCAGCAGTTACTCGCGTGGGCGGGACTATGGCTACACCTTC.

To note about this clone: This CDR3 is also generated by other DNA sequences in the sample. The gene calls are TRBV20-1 and TRBJ1-2; D is possibly TRBD1 (5 bases). Germline-derived CDR1 and CDR2 are DFQATT and SNEGSKA (reference sequence). V was clipped by 4 bases and J by 2 bases, with 5 bases between them. The CDR3 extends over 11 amino acids. The chain's CDR3 is CSATGNYGYTF. CDR3 DNA: TGCAGTGCTACAGGGAACTATGGCTACACCTTC.

This chain joins TRBV5-1 and TRBJ2-2; TRBD2 matches 13 bases. V was clipped by 4 bases and J by 4 bases; unmatched bases: 10. The CDR3 runs to 18 residues. Germline CDR1 and CDR2: SGHRS and YFSETQ. CDR3 sequence (DNA): TGCGCCAGCAGCCCCCGGACTAGCGGGGGTATTTCCACCGGGGAGCTGTTTTTT. Translating gives CASSPRTSGGISTGELFF.

The rearrangement uses TRBV28 and TRBJ1-6; 9 bases map to TRBD1. After removal of 3 bases from V and 7 bases from J, the junction contained 10 bases not matched to a gene. Germline assignment: CDR1 MDHEN and CDR2 SYDVKM. The CDR3 loop spans 17 amino acids. The CDR3 coding sequence is TGTGCCAGCAGTTTTGGTGGGACAGGGAGTAAAAATTCACCCCTCCACTTT. It is translated as CASSFGGTGSKNSPLHF. Full variable domain (remainder filled in from reference TRBV28 and TRBJ1-6): DVKVTQSSRYLVKRTGEKVFLECVQDMDHENMFWYRQDPGLGLRLIYFSYDVKMKEKGDIPEGYSVSREKKERFSLILESASTNQTSMYLCASSFGGTGSKNSPLHFGNGTRLTVT.

The chain joins TRBV5-1 to TRBJ1-6; D perhaps matches TRBD1 (5 bases). The CDR3 is 15 residues long. The germline V and J ends were trimmed by 6 bases and 2 bases, with 12 bases remaining between them. Per the germline V gene, CDR1 is SGHRS and CDR2 is YFSETQ. Here the CDR3 reads CASMGGLAYNSPLHF. The CDR3 bases are TGCGCCAGCATGGGGGGTCTGGCCTATAATTCACCCCTCCACTTT.

The chain links TRBV14 to TRBJ2-3; TRBD2 might be the D (5 bases). Trimming shortened V by 0 bases and J by 0 bases, and 22 bases separated the two germline ends. The CDR3 sequence is 20 residues long. In germline, CDR1 is SGHDN, CDR2 FVKESK. CDR3 residues: CASSQDGIHGFKRSTDTQYF. For the CDR3, the DNA is TGTGCCAGCAGCCAAGACGGGATCCATGGGTTTAAGCGAAGCACAGATACGCAGTATTTT.

The chain joins TRBV18 to TRBJ2-7, with 13 bases matching TRBD2. The length of the CDR3 is 17 residues. Germline CDR1 KGHSH, CDR2 LQKENI. V lost 3 bases, J lost 6 bases, and 11 bases stayed unmatched. The CDR3 nucleotides read TGTGCCAGCTCACCCGGACTAGCGGGAGTCTTGTCCCCCGAGCAGTACTTC. Its translation is CASSPGLAGVLSPEQYF.

V and J are TRBV27 and TRBJ2-7; D may be TRBD2 (6 bases). CDR3 length: 16 residues. The germline V and J ends were trimmed by 5 bases and 0 bases, with 17 bases remaining between them. CDR1 and CDR2 from the germline V gene are MNHEY and SMNVEV (reference sequence). CDR3 sequence (DNA): TGTGCCAGCAGTCGCTCTAGCGACCCCAGCTCCTACGAGCAGTACTTC. The encoded protein is CASSRSSDPSSYEQYF.

This chain connects TRBV9 to TRBJ2-6, with TRBD2 as a possible D gene (6 bases). V was pared by 3 bases and J by 3 bases, with 10 bases between. CDR1 is SGDLS, CDR2 YYNGEE, per germline. This CDR3 comprises 15 residues. The CDR3 loop is CASSGRDNGANVLTF. The CDR3 region has the DNA TGTGCCAGCAGCGGGAGGGATAATGGGGCCAACGTCCTGACTTTC.

The gene calls are TRBV9 and TRBJ1-2, with TRBD1 as a possible D gene (6 bases). This CDR3 is 16 amino acids long. V lost 3 bases, J lost 6 bases, and 21 bases lay in between. CDR1 is SGDLS and CDR2 is YYNGEE in the germline V gene. This chain's CDR3 is CASSGRWGHLVHGYTF. CDR3 nucleotide sequence: TGTGCCAGCAGCGGGAGGTGGGGGCACCTTGTACATGGCTACACCTTC.

V gene TRBV30 combines with J gene TRBJ1-5; D is possibly TRBD1 (6 bases). Germline CDR1 is GTSNPN and CDR2 is SVGIG (reference sequence). Trimming left V 0 bases short and J 3 bases short, with 12 bases between. The CDR3 has 15 residues. The CDR3 is CAWSVLRTANQPQHF. Here the CDR3 DNA reads TGTGCCTGGAGTGTACTCAGGACAGCCAATCAGCCCCAGCATTTT.

The V gene is TRBV4-1, the J gene TRBJ2-7; 11 bases are shared with TRBD2. The CDR3 is 15 amino acids. Germline CDR1 and CDR2: MGHRA and YSYEKL. Trimming cost V 0 bases and J 2 bases; bases outside gene matches: 0. The DNA of the CDR3 is TGCGCCAGCAGCCAAGAACTAGCGGGGGCCTACGAGCAGTACTTC. The encoded protein is CASSQELAGAYEQYF.